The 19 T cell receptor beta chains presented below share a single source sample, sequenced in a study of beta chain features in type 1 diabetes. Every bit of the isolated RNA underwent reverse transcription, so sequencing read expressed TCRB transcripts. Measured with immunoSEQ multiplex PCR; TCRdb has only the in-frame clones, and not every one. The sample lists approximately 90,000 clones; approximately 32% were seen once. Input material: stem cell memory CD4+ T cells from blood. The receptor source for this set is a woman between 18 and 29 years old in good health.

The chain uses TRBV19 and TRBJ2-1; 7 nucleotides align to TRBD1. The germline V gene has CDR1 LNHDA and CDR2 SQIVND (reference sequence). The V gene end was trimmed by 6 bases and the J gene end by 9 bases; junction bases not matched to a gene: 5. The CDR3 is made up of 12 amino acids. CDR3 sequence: CASSLDRSEQFF. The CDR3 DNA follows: TGTGCCAGTAGCCTGGACAGGTCTGAGCAGTTCTTC.

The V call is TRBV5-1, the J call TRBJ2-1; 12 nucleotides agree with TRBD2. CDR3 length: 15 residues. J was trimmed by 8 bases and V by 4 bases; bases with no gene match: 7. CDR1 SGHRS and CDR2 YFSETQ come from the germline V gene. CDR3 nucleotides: TGCGCCAGCAGCCGTCTAGCGGGAGGGCCCCATGAGCAGTTCTTC. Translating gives CASSRLAGGPHEQFF.

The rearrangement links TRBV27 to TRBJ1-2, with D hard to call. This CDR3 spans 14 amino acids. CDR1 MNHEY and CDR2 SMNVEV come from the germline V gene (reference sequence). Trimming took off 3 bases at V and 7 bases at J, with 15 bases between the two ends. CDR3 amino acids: CASSFRRGEGGYTF. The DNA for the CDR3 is TGTGCCAGCAGTTTCCGACGGGGAGAGGGTGGCTACACCTTC.

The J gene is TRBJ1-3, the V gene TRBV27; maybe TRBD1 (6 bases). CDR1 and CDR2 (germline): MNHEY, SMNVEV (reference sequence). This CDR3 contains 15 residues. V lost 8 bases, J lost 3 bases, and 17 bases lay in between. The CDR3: CASSRTVANGNTIYF. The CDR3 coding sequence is TGTGCCAGCTCCCGGACAGTAGCTAATGGAAACACCATATATTTT.

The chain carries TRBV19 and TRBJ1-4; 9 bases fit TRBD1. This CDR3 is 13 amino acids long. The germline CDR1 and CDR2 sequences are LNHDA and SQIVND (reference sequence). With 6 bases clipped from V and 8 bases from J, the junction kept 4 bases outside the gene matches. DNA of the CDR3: TGTGCCAGTAGAAGGGACAGGGAAGAAAAACTGTTTTTT. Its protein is CASRRDREEKLFF. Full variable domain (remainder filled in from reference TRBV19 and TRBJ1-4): DGGITQSPKYLFRKEGQNVTLSCEQNLNHDAMYWYRQDPGQGLRLIYYSQIVNDFQKGDIAEGYSVSREKKESFPLTVTSAQKNPTAFYLCASRRDREEKLFFGSGTQLSVL.

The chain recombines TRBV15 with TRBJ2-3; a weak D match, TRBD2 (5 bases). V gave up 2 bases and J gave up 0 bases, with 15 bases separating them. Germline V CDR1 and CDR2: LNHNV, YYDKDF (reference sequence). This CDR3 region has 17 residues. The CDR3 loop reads CATSRMDFTPSTDTQYF. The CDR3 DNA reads TGTGCCACCAGCAGAATGGACTTCACCCCTAGCACAGATACGCAGTATTTT.

Here the CDR3 reads CASSLALTAYEQYF. The CDR3 DNA is TGTGCCAGCAGCTTAGCATTAACAGCTTACGAGCAGTACTTC. The rearrangement links TRBV7-2 to TRBJ2-7; no clear D gene. Between the trimmed V and J ends, which lost 0 bases and 4 bases, there was a span of 10 bases. The CDR3 runs to 14 residues. Germline V gene lookup returns CDR1 SGHTA and CDR2 FQGNSA.

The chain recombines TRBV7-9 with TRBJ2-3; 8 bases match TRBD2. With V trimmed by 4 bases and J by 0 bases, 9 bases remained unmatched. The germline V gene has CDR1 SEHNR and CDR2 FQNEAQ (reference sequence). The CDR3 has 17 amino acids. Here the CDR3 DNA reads TGTGCCAGCAGCTCCTTAGAGCGGGAGTGGAGCACAGATACGCAGTATTTT. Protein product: CASSSLEREWSTDTQYF.

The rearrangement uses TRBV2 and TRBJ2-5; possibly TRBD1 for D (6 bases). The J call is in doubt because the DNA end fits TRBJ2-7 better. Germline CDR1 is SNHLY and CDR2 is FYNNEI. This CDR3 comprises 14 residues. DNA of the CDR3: TGTGCCAGCAGTTGGGGCAGGGGTCCCTACGAGCAGTACTTC. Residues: CASSWGRGPYEQYF.

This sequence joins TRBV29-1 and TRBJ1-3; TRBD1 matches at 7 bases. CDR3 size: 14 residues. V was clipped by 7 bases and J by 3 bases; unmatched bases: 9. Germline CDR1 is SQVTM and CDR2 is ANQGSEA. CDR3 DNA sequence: TGCAGCGCTACAGGGGCCAGTCGTGGAAACACCATATATTTT. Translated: CSATGASRGNTIYF.

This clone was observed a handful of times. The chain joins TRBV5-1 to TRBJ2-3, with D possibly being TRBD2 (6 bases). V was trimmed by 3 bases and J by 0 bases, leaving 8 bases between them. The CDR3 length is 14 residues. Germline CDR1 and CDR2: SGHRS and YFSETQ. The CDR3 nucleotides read TGCGCCAGCAGCTCCCGGGGGAGCACAGATACGCAGTATTTT. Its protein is CASSSRGSTDTQYF. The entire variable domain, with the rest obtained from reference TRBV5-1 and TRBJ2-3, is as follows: KAGVTQTPRYLIKTRGQQVTLSCSPISGHRSVSWYQQTPGQGLQFLFEYFSETQRNKGNFPGRFSGRQFSNSRSEMNVSTLELGDSALYLCASSSRGSTDTQYFGPGTRLTVL.

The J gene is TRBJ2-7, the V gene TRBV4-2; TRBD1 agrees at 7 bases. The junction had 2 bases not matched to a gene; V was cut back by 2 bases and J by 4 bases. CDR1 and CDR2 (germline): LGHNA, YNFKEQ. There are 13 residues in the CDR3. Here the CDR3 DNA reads TGTGCCAGCAGCCAACCGACAGGGTACGAGCAGTACTTC. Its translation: CASSQPTGYEQYF.

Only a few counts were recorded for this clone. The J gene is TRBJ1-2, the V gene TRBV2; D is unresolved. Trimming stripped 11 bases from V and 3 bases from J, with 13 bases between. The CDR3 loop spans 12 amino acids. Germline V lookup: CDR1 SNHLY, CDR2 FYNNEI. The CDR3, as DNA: TGTGCCTTAAAACAGCTCGACTATGGCTACACCTTC. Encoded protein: CALKQLDYGYTF. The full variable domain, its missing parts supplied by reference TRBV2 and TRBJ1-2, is EPEVTQTPSHQVTQMGQEVILRCVPISNHLYFYWYRQILGQKVEFLVSFYNNEISEKSEIFDDQFSVERPDGSNFTLKIRSTKLEDSAMYFCALKQLDYGYTFGSGTRLTVV.

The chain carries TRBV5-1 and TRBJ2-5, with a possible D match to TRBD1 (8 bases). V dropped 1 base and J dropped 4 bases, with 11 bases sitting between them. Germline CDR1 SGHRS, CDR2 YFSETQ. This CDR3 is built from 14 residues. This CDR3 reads CASSLNRGGETQYF. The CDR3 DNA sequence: TGCGCCAGCAGCTTGAACAGGGGGGGAGAGACCCAGTACTTC.

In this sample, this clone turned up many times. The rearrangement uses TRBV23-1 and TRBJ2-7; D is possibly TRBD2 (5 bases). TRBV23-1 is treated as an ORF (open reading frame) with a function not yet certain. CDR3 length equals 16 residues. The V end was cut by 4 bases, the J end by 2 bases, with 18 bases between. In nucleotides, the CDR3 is TGCGCCAGCAGTCTCCACCCCGGGGTACCACCCTACGAGCAGTACTTC. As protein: CASSLHPGVPPYEQYF.

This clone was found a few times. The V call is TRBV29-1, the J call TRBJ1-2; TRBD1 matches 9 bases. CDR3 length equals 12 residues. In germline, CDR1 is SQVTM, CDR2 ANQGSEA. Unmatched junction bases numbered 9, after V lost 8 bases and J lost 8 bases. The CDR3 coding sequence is TGCAGCACAGGGACAGGGAAAGGGGGCTACACCTTC. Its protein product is CSTGTGKGGYTF.

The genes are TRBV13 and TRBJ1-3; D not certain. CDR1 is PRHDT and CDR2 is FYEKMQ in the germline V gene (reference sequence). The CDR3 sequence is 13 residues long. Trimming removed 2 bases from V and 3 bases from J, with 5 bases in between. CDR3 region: CASSLSIGNTIYF. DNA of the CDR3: TGTGCCAGCAGCTTATCAATTGGAAACACCATATATTTT.

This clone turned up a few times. DNA for the CDR3: TGCAGCGTGGTGACTAGCGGGGCGGATACGCAGTATTTT. Encoded protein: CSVVTSGADTQYF. The rearrangement links TRBV29-1 to TRBJ2-3, with 11 bases identical to TRBD2. There are 13 residues in the CDR3. Germline CDR1 and CDR2: SQVTM and ANQGSEA. With 6 bases clipped from V and 6 bases from J, the junction kept 5 bases outside the gene matches.

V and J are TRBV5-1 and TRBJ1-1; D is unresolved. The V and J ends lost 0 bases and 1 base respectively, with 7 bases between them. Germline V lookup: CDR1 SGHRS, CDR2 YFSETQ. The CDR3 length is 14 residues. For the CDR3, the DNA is TGCGCCAGCAGCTTGGAGACTGGGAACACTGAAGCTTTCTTT. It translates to CASSLETGNTEAFF.